The 18 T cell receptor beta chains presented below share a single source sample, sequenced in a study of blood T cell repertoires in COVID-19. Sequencing used immunoSEQ multiplex PCR; TCRdb keeps in-frame clones, though not all of them. The data show about 190,000 clones, 75% to 90% seen once. The sequenced sample was peripheral blood. The receptors were sampled from a man under 40 with acute or convalescent COVID-19.

This clone was found once. The chain has TRBV28 and TRBJ2-1, with TRBD2 matching 8 bases. The CDR3 sequence is 16 residues long. The J segment lost 3 bases and the V segment lost 2 bases, leaving 6 bases of the junction unmatched. Germline CDR1 is MDHEN and CDR2 is SYDVKM. CDR3 sequence: CASSLGRGALYNEQFF. CDR3 coding DNA: TGTGCCAGCAGTTTAGGGCGGGGGGCCCTCTACAATGAGCAGTTCTTC.

The chain has TRBV6-5 and TRBJ1-1; TRBD1 agrees at 8 bases. Germline V gene sequence: CDR1 MNHEY, CDR2 SVGAGI. The CDR3 covers 13 residues. V was clipped by 7 bases and J by 8 bases; unmatched bases: 9. CDR3 DNA sequence: TGTGCCAGCACCTCACACCGGGACAGGGAAGCTTTCTTT. This sequence encodes CASTSHRDREAFF.

V and J are TRBV2 and TRBJ2-5; TRBD2 matches at 8 bases. V was clipped by 8 bases and J by 4 bases; unmatched bases: 9. This CDR3 is 14 amino acids long. Germline values: CDR1 SNHLY, CDR2 FYNNEI. Here the CDR3 reads CASGRGGMGETQYF. Here the CDR3 DNA reads TGTGCCAGCGGACGGGGGGGGATGGGAGAGACCCAGTACTTC.

V and J are TRBV28 and TRBJ1-2, with 12 bases that match TRBD1. Germline V CDR1 and CDR2: MDHEN, SYDVKM. The CDR3 covers 15 residues. With 4 bases clipped from V and 6 bases from J, the junction kept 6 bases outside the gene matches. The CDR3 loop is CASSSPGQGANGYTF. The CDR3 DNA reads TGTGCCAGCAGTTCCCCGGGACAGGGGGCGAATGGCTACACCTTC.

V is TRBV12-5 and J is TRBJ1-5; D ambiguous. The CDR3 is 12 amino acids. From germline, CDR1 is LGHNT and CDR2 FRNRAP. V was clipped by 7 bases and J by 5 bases, with 9 bases between them. CDR3 in DNA: TGTGCTAGTGCGAAACCAGATCAGCCCCAGCATTTT. Its translation: CASAKPDQPQHF.

The V call is TRBV29-1, the J call TRBJ2-1; D might be TRBD1 (5 bases). Between the trimmed V and J ends, which lost 2 bases and 8 bases, there was a span of 10 bases. In germline, CDR1 is SQVTM, CDR2 ANQGSEA. The CDR3 covers 12 residues. CDR3 sequence: CSVEQGFYEQFF. In nucleotides, the CDR3 is TGCAGCGTTGAACAGGGCTTCTATGAGCAGTTCTTC.

This clone appeared once. Here the CDR3 DNA reads TGTGCCAGCTGGGCGGGGGGGGAAGCTTTCTTT. Translating it yields CASWAGGEAFF. The chain links TRBV27 to TRBJ1-1; a possible D gene is TRBD1 (5 bases). Germline V CDR1 and CDR2: MNHEY, SMNVEV (reference sequence). The CDR3 has 11 amino acids. Trimming took off 8 bases at V and 8 bases at J, with 12 bases between the two ends.

This sequence joins TRBV7-6 and TRBJ1-6, with a weak D call TRBD1 (6 bases). Trimming left V 5 bases short and J 7 bases short, with 15 bases between. The CDR3 sequence is 15 residues long. CDR1 is SGHVS, CDR2 FNYEAQ, per germline. The CDR3 loop is CASSATAGVNSPLHF. The CDR3 DNA reads TGTGCCAGCAGCGCGACTGCAGGGGTGAATTCACCCCTCCACTTT.

This clone was counted a few times. The chain couples TRBV2 to TRBJ1-2; TRBD1 matches 11 bases. The CDR3 consists of 14 residues. Looked up from germline, CDR1 is SNHLY and CDR2 is FYNNEI. V dropped 5 bases and J dropped 7; count of bases not matched to a gene: 6. CDR3 sequence reads: CASSSRTGGTGYTF. The CDR3 coding sequence is TGTGCCAGCAGTTCCCGGACAGGGGGCACTGGCTACACCTTC.

Remarks on this clone: Other DNA sequences in the same sample also yield this CDR3. V usage is TRBV19 and J usage is TRBJ1-6, with TRBD1 matching 8 bases. Trimming took 2 bases from V and 6 from J; bases not matched to a gene: 0. Germline assignment: CDR1 LNHDA and CDR2 SQIVND (reference sequence). This CDR3 spans 14 amino acids. CDR3 sequence reads: CASSIQGANSPLHF. The CDR3 region has the DNA TGTGCCAGTAGTATACAGGGGGCTAATTCACCCCTCCACTTT.

The V gene is TRBV29-1, the J gene TRBJ1-1, with 7 bases that match TRBD1. V lost 1 base and J lost 0; bases outside the gene matches: 8. The germline V gene encodes CDR1 SQVTM and CDR2 ANQGSEA. This CDR3 comprises 16 residues. The CDR3 spells CSVEATGPGMNTEAFF. The CDR3 nucleotides read TGCAGCGTTGAAGCGACAGGGCCTGGCATGAACACTGAAGCTTTCTTT.

The chain recombines TRBV5-1 with TRBJ1-6; D may be TRBD1 (5 bases). Germline V lookup: CDR1 SGHRS, CDR2 YFSETQ. The V and J ends lost 4 bases and 5 bases respectively, with 10 bases between them. The CDR3 loop spans 14 amino acids. The CDR3 region is CASSPTDNNSPLHF. CDR3 coding DNA: TGCGCCAGCAGCCCGACAGATAATAATTCACCCCTCCACTTT.

The gene calls are TRBV3-1 (or the pseudogene TRBV3-2) and TRBJ2-5, with D perhaps TRBD1 (7 bases). CDR3 length: 14 residues. The V end was cut by 2 bases, the J end by 5 bases, with 12 bases between. Germline CDR1 is LGHDT and CDR2 is YNNKEL (reference sequence). The CDR3 protein is CASSQNRGGETQYF. The CDR3 DNA reads TGTGCCAGCAGCCAAAACAGGGGAGGTGAGACCCAGTACTTC.

The chain recombines TRBV6-1 with TRBJ1-1; D remains unclear. Germline V CDR1 and CDR2: MNHNS, SASEGT. V lost 2 bases, J lost 4 bases, and 11 bases lay in between. The CDR3 covers 14 residues. CDR3 residues: CASSEFRGSTEAFF. The CDR3 DNA follows: TGTGCCAGCAGTGAATTTAGAGGGAGCACTGAAGCTTTCTTT.

This clone came up a few times. This chain connects TRBV10-1 to TRBJ1-2; no clear D. The length of the CDR3 is 13 residues. Trimming took off 1 base at V and 4 bases at J, with 7 bases between the two ends. Germline CDR1 WNHNN, CDR2 SYGVQD (reference sequence). DNA for the CDR3: TGCGCCAGCAGTGAGTACCGGTCCTATGGCTACACCTTC. This sequence encodes CASSEYRSYGYTF.

This chain joins TRBV28 and TRBJ1-1, with a possible D match to TRBD1 (6 bases). Trimming removed 2 bases from V and 11 bases from J, with 15 bases in between. Germline CDR1 reads MDHEN; CDR2 reads SYDVKM. The CDR3 loop spans 13 amino acids. The CDR3 here is CASSLGGGKGAFF. CDR3 coding DNA: TGTGCCAGCAGTTTAGGCGGGGGCAAGGGGGCTTTCTTT. The variable domain in full, completed from reference TRBV28 and TRBJ1-1, reads DVKVTQSSRYLVKRTGEKVFLECVQDMDHENMFWYRQDPGLGLRLIYFSYDVKMKEKGDIPEGYSVSREKKERFSLILESASTNQTSMYLCASSLGGGKGAFFGQGTRLTVV.

The chain joins TRBV4-1 to TRBJ2-6, with a tentative D call TRBD1 (5 bases). This CDR3 spans 17 amino acids. CDR1 and CDR2 from the germline V gene are MGHRA and YSYEKL. V was clipped by 1 base and J by 1 base, with 11 bases between them. CDR3: CASSQVQSGSGANVLTF. As DNA, the CDR3 is TGCGCCAGCAGCCAAGTCCAGTCAGGGTCTGGGGCCAACGTCCTGACTTTC.

V usage is TRBV5-8 and J usage is TRBJ1-6; TRBD1 might be the D (5 bases). Germline CDR1 SGHTS, CDR2 YDEGEE. The length of the CDR3 is 13 residues. The V end was cut by 3 bases, the J end by 5 bases, with 6 bases between. The DNA of the CDR3 is TGTGCCAGCAGCTACAGGAATAATTCACCCCTCCACTTT. The encoded protein is CASSYRNNSPLHF. The full variable domain, in which reference TRBV5-8 and TRBJ1-6 provide the parts outside the CDR3, is EAGVTQSPTHLIKTRGQQATLRCSPISGHTSVYWYQQALGLGLQFLLWYDEGEERNRGNFPPRFSGRQFPNYSSELNVNALELEDSALYLCASSYRNNSPLHFGNGTRLTVT.